This T cell receptor (beta chain) was recovered during a study of blood T cell repertoires in COVID-19 (TCRdb year 2020). Study-wide context: Collaborator samples came from the United States, Italy and Spain and covered acute and convalescent phases of COVID-19. Subjects who had been exposed to COVID-19, were actively infected with it, or had recovered from it provided the deeply sampled blood TCRbeta repertoires that made up the dataset. The repertoires were made available in a free public database intended to serve as a resource for research on the immune response to SARS-CoV-2. Sample metadata almost always included a de-identified subject ID, COVID-19 status, age in years and sex. The material from the prospective study consisted of cDNA or gDNA derived from T cells, B-cell-depleted T cells, or PBMCs. Samples came from the ongoing ImmuneRACE study (first 160 participants) plus 1,254 subjects from 6 global collaborators. Where HLA class I and class II types were available, the types were taken from metadata supplied by the sample provider, not from assay-based typing. Study-wide findings and limitations: The amount of clinical and demographic metadata varied by source and participant and was provided uncurated.

Enrolling through a virtual design, the prospective study's participants ranged in age from roughly 18 to 89 years and lived across about two dozen United States geographic areas. In the prospective study, participants were assigned to cohorts based on the clinical history participants reported in a screening survey and a study questionnaire. ImmuneRACE Cohort 3 recovered participants were defined by two consecutive negative NP/OP PCR tests, healthcare professional clearance, or symptom resolution. Each participant in the prospective study had whole blood, serum and a nasopharyngeal or oropharyngeal swab collected by mobile phlebotomists. Over an approximately 2-month period, participants in the prospective study had the option of providing additional blood draws and questionnaires. Before DNA extraction, prospective study blood samples were shipped either frozen or at room temperature. Points on this clone: No cognate antigen has been identified for it. No much larger clone exists at a distance of one base, and base qualities are not known.

The immunoSEQ Assay, a bias-controlled multiplex PCR, was used to amplify TCRbeta CDR3 regions from genomic DNA. In the paper's pipeline: The number of nucleated cells in each sample was estimated from the amplification of reference gene primers within the assay. Sequence reads were collapsed and filtered to measure the absolute abundance of every unique TCRbeta CDR3 rearrangement. Productive Simpson clonality was computed per sample as the square root of Simpson's diversity index over productive rearrangements. Imported from immuneACCESS, the table was reduced by TCRdb to in-frame sequences with V and J called. These copies leave out some clones; in studies compared against another copy, an unresolved V gene accounts for under half, and the cause of the remainder is not known. The DNA was the basis for D and trimming; V, J and clone size are from that table. In this sample the table shows approximately 300,000 clones, roughly nine tenths of which occur a single time. The ten largest clones add up to approximately 5.3% of the sample.

The TCR sequence derives from a woman between 25 and 40 years old who had recovered from COVID-19. The sequenced material came from PBMCs or T cells enriched from blood (not recorded which).

The DNA is as follows: TGTGCCAGCAGCACAGGGGGCTATGGCTACACCTTC. It is translated as CASSTGGYGYTF. The V and J segments used are TRBV27 and TRBJ1-2; the central 8 bases match TRBD1. The germline V gene (reference sequence) gives CDR1 as MNHEY and CDR2 as SMNVEV. The CDR3 covers 12 residues, taking in both the cysteine and the phenylalanine. The CDR3 DNA has 36 bases and is translated from base 1. From V the trimming removes 6 bases and from J it removes 4 bases, while the gene matches leave 1 base of the junction unaccounted for.